These 14 T cell receptor beta chains were sequenced from one sample in a study of response to subunit inactivated influenza vaccine. TCRdb called the RT-PCR reads again in MiXCR, with one record for every CDR3 protein. The table records about 160,000 distinct CDR3 sequences, approximately 10% of them present only once. The input for sequencing was non-naive T cells sorted from PBMCs, taken 45 days after vaccination. The receptors come from a man aged 50 to 59 who received an inactivated influenza vaccine.

In its sample, this clonotype was seen a few times. The chain recombines TRBV20-1 with TRBJ2-7; D remains ambiguous. Per the germline V gene, CDR1 is DFQATT and CDR2 is SNEGSKA (reference sequence). Trimming pared 3 bases from V and 4 bases from J, leaving 10 bases between. The CDR3 sequence is 12 residues long. The CDR3 bases are TGCAGTGCTAGTAAGGGATCGTACGAGCAGTACTTC. Its translation: CSASKGSYEQYF.

This clonotype showed up just a few times. The chain links TRBV20-1 to TRBJ1-5, with D maybe TRBD1 (6 bases). CDR3 length equals 16 residues. Between the trimmed V and J ends, which lost 3 bases and 2 bases, there was a span of 17 bases. In germline, CDR1 is DFQATT, CDR2 SNEGSKA (reference sequence). The CDR3 sequence is CSASFGGGLGNQPQHF. CDR3 nucleotide sequence: TGCAGTGCTAGCTTCGGGGGCGGACTGGGCAATCAGCCCCAGCATTTT.

This clonotype was seen only a few times. The CDR3 DNA follows: TGTGCCAGCGGCGCCTTGAACACCGGGGAGCTGTTTTTT. As protein: CASGALNTGELFF. This chain uses TRBV2 with TRBJ2-2; D remains unclear. The CDR3 totals 13 residues. Germline CDR1 is SNHLY and CDR2 is FYNNEI. Trimming removed 8 bases from V and 1 base from J, with 8 bases in between.

V gene TRBV7-9 combines with J gene TRBJ1-2; D unresolved. Deletions cut 3 bases from V and 8 bases from J, with 19 bases between. The CDR3 extends over 15 amino acids. Per the germline V gene, CDR1 is SEHNR and CDR2 is FQNEAQ (reference sequence). The CDR3 reads CASSLGGGHEEGYTF. The CDR3 coding sequence is TGTGCCAGCAGCTTGGGTGGTGGCCACGAGGAGGGCTACACCTTC.

The chain carries TRBV20-1 and TRBJ1-1; D gene ambiguous. The CDR3 contains 10 residues. V shed 6 bases and J shed 4 bases, with 6 bases lying between them. The germline V gene has CDR1 DFQATT and CDR2 SNEGSKA (reference sequence). The CDR3 region has the DNA TGCAGTGCCCCGGGCACTGAAGCTTTCTTT. As protein: CSAPGTEAFF.

This chain connects TRBV7-2 to TRBJ1-2; unclear D gene. In germline, CDR1 is SGHTA, CDR2 FQGNSA. The CDR3 is made up of 14 amino acids. Trimming shortened V by 1 base and J by 4 bases, and 10 bases separated the two germline ends. CDR3 amino acids: CASSLVGGIYGYTF. Written as DNA, the CDR3 is TGTGCCAGCAGCTTAGTCGGCGGAATCTATGGCTACACCTTC.

The V call is TRBV7-2, the J call TRBJ2-5; D possibly matches TRBD1 or TRBD2 (5 bases each). The germline V and J ends were trimmed by 1 base and 1 base, with 10 bases remaining between them. The CDR3 is 15 amino acids. CDR1 and CDR2 from the germline V gene are SGHTA and FQGNSA. This chain's CDR3 is CASSLVVGTQETQYF. CDR3 nucleotide sequence: TGTGCCAGCAGCTTAGTGGTAGGGACCCAAGAGACCCAGTACTTC.

This clonotype showed up many times. The chain employs TRBV11-2 and TRBJ2-7; D remains ambiguous. The CDR3 is made up of 14 amino acids. The germline V gene has CDR1 SGHAT and CDR2 FQNNGV. V lost 0 bases and J lost 0, with 6 bases in between. CDR3 DNA: TGTGCCAGCAGCTTAGAACCACGCTCCTACGAGCAGTACTTC. Its translation is CASSLEPRSYEQYF.

V is TRBV4-2 and J is TRBJ2-4; possibly TRBD1 for D (6 bases). Germline loops: CDR1 LGHNA, CDR2 YNFKEQ. Trimming took 0 bases from V and 3 from J, leaving 12 bases between them. CDR3 length: 16 amino acids. The CDR3 loop reads CASSQDEGVGKNIQYF. DNA for the CDR3: TGTGCCAGCAGCCAAGATGAGGGGGTGGGCAAAAACATTCAGTACTTC.

Comment on this clonotype: A much larger clone differs from this one at a single base, so this may be a read error. This CDR3 is CASSIGAASTEAFF. CDR3 nucleotides: TGCGCCAGCAGCATAGGGGCAGCGAGTACTGAAGCTTTCTTT. The V gene is TRBV5-1, the J gene TRBJ1-1; D may be TRBD1 (5 bases). V was cut by 4 bases and J by 5 bases, with 15 bases left in between. The CDR3 is 14 amino acids. Germline CDR1 SGHRS, CDR2 YFSETQ.

There are many counts of this clonotype. V is TRBV20-1 and J is TRBJ2-3; D is possibly TRBD2 (5 bases). Germline CDR1 and CDR2: DFQATT and SNEGSKA (reference sequence). This CDR3 is 15 amino acids long. Trimming took 0 bases from V and 0 from J, leaving 10 bases between them. The CDR3 spells CSARDGGPSTDTQYF. The CDR3 DNA follows: TGCAGTGCTAGAGATGGCGGGCCTAGCACAGATACGCAGTATTTT.

The chain carries TRBV6-1 and TRBJ2-1, with D uncertain. The CDR3 contains 14 residues. In germline, CDR1 is MNHNS, CDR2 SASEGT. Trimming pared 6 bases from V and 1 base from J, leaving 10 bases between. DNA of the CDR3: TGTGCCAGCAGGCCTGGACCATCCTACAATGAGCAGTTCTTC. Its protein is CASRPGPSYNEQFF.

A few counts support this clonotype. The V gene is TRBV4-3, the J gene TRBJ1-1; tentative D call: TRBD1 (5 bases). Germline loops: CDR1 LGHNA, CDR2 YSLEER. There are 14 residues in the CDR3. V dropped 3 bases and J dropped 1 base, with 9 bases sitting between them. CDR3 loop: CASSQWGGNTEAFF. For the CDR3, the DNA is TGCGCCAGCAGCCAGTGGGGGGGGAACACTGAAGCTTTCTTT.

The sample holds many counts of this clonotype. One junction end disagrees with the germline gene, perhaps due to a read error. The chain has TRBV5-1 and TRBJ1-5; TRBD1 is a possible D gene (5 bases). CDR3 length: 13 residues. Per germline, CDR1 SGHRS and CDR2 YFSETQ. The CDR3 DNA reads TGTGCCAGCAGCTTGCAGGGTAATCAGCCCCAGCATTTT. It is translated as CASSLQGNQPQHF.